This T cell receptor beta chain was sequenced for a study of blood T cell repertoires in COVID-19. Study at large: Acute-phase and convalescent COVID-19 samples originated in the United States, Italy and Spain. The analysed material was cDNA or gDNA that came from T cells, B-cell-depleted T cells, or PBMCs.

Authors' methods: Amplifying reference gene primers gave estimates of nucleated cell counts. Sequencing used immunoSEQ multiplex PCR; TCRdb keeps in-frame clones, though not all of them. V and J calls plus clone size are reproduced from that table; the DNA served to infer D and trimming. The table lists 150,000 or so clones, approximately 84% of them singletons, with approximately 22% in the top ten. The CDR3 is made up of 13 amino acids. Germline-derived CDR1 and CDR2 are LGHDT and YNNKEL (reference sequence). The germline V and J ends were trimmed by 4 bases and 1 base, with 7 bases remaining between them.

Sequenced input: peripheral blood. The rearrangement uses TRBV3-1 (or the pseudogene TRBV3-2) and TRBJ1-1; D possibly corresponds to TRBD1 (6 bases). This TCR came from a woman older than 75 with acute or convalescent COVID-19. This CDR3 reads CASSPTGNTEAFF. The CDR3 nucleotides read TGTGCCAGCAGCCCGACAGGGAACACTGAAGCTTTCTTT.